These T cell receptor beta chains were read from a single sample in a study of blood T cell repertoires in COVID-19. Measured with immunoSEQ multiplex PCR; TCRdb has only the in-frame clones, and not every one. The sample records about 480,000 clones, roughly 88% being singletons. The sample comprised PBMCs or T cells enriched from blood (not recorded which). These receptors were collected from a middle-aged woman who had recovered from COVID-19. CDR3s include the opening cysteine and the closing phenylalanine or tryptophan. D genes are given only for firm matches. A clone size is listed for some rows: how often the clone was seen (once, few, many), or a class if it is expanded.

V: TRBV7-2; size: once; D: .; J: TRBJ1-6; DNA: TGTGCCAGCAGCTTAGGGACAGTACGTTCACCCCTCCACTTT; CDR3: CASSLGTVRSPLHF
V: TRBV30; size: .; D: .; J: TRBJ2-5; DNA: TGTGCCTGCTACCGGGACTTACAAGAGACCCAGTACTTC; CDR3: CACYRDLQETQYF
V: TRBV14; size: .; D: .; J: TRBJ1-1; DNA: TGTGCCAGCAGCCAAGAATACAGAGGGACGGCGGGGGGAACTGAAGCTTTCTTT; CDR3: CASSQEYRGTAGGTEAFF
V: TRBV2; size: .; D: .; J: TRBJ2-7; DNA: TGTGCCAGCGGGCGATCCTACGAGCAGTACTTC; CDR3: CASGRSYEQYF
V: TRBV19; size: .; D: TRBD1; J: TRBJ2-2; DNA: TGTGCCAGTAGTATGGGGCAGGGGGTCACCGGGGAGCTGTTTTTT; CDR3: CASSMGQGVTGELFF
V: TRBV3-1/TRBV3-2; size: .; D: TRBD1; J: TRBJ1-1; DNA: TGTGCCAGCAGCCTACAGGGGAAGAACACTGAAGCTTTCTTT; CDR3: CASSLQGKNTEAFF
V: TRBV4-3; size: .; D: .; J: TRBJ1-6; DNA: TGCGCCAGCAGCCAAGATTCAGTTCGGGGTTATTCACCCCTCCACTTT; CDR3: CASSQDSVRGYSPLHF
V: TRBV27; size: .; D: TRBD1; J: TRBJ1-2; DNA: TGTGCCAGCAGTAAGGACAGGGCCTATGGCTACACCTTC; CDR3: CASSKDRAYGYTF
V: TRBV3-1/TRBV3-2; size: .; D: .; J: TRBJ1-6; DNA: TGTGCCAGCAGCCAAGATCAAGAGTCACCCCTCCACTTT; CDR3: CASSQDQESPLHF
V: TRBV6-2/TRBV6-3; size: .; D: .; J: TRBJ1-2; DNA: TGTGCCAGCAGTCAGCAGGGGCACCTACGTGGCTACACCTTC; CDR3: CASSQQGHLRGYTF
V: TRBV6-5; size: .; D: .; J: TRBJ2-7; DNA: TGTGCCAGCAAGCGGAGCATCCGAGAGGGCGAGCAGTACTTC; CDR3: CASKRSIREGEQYF
V: TRBV18; size: .; D: .; J: TRBJ2-5; DNA: TGTGCCAGCTCAAGGATGGGCAAGACCCAGTACTTC; CDR3: CASSRMGKTQYF
V: TRBV2; size: .; D: .; J: TRBJ1-5; DNA: TGTGCCAGCAGTGCCCACGGAGCCCTCGCCCAGCATTTT; CDR3: CASSAHGALAQHF
V: TRBV7-2; size: .; D: TRBD2; J: TRBJ2-1; DNA: TGTGCCAGCAGCTTGCGGCGGGAGCCCAATGAGCAGTTCTTC; CDR3: CASSLRREPNEQFF
V: TRBV11-2; size: .; D: .; J: TRBJ2-2; DNA: TGTGCCAGCAGCTTAGTTGCTAGCTGGTTTTTT; CDR3: CASSLVASWFF
V: TRBV19; size: .; D: .; J: TRBJ1-5; DNA: TGTGCCAGTGCCGAAAGGGGGCCCCAGCATTTT; CDR3: CASAERGPQHF
V: TRBV7-2; size: .; D: .; J: TRBJ1-2; DNA: TGTGCCAGCAGCTTCGGGGGGAGGGGGTACTATGGCTACACCTTC; CDR3: CASSFGGRGYYGYTF
V: TRBV6-5; size: .; D: .; J: TRBJ2-3; DNA: TGTGCCAGCAGTTACGGGGGGACGGGTACGCAGTATTTT; CDR3: CASSYGGTGTQYF
V: TRBV3-1/TRBV3-2; size: .; D: .; J: TRBJ2-3; DNA: TGTGCCAGCAGCCAAGGGGCGGGGTCCGCAGATACGCAGTATTTT; CDR3: CASSQGAGSADTQYF
V: TRBV4-3; size: .; D: .; J: TRBJ1-5; DNA: TGCGCCAGCAGCCAAGAGGAGGGAGGGGGTCAGCCCCAGCATTTT; CDR3: CASSQEEGGGQPQHF